This T cell receptor beta chain was recovered during a study of cytomegalovirus exposure and HLA in healthy donors. Study conclusions and caveats: In a later analysis, several top co-occurrence clusters appeared linked to parvovirus B19, influenza, CMV and Epstein-Barr virus. DRB1 showed the most TCR associations and HLA-C the fewest in a later analysis, as rates varied by HLA locus.

Researchers ran the PCR with 60 Vbeta and 13 Jbeta primers. Assay used: immunoSEQ multiplex PCR; TCRdb lists only in-frame clones, some missing. The sample consists of some 190,000 clones, over 70% of them appearing once. In the case of this clone: Its antigen is unidentified.

Sample: PBMCs. This TCR came from a boy aged 2-15 years in good health and CMV-seronegative.

In DNA, the CDR3 is TGTGCCTTTCAGGGGGACTCCTACAATGAGCAGTTCTTC. Translating gives CAFQGDSYNEQFF. The V call is TRBV30, the J call TRBJ2-1, with 7 nucleotides matching TRBD1. The CDR3 sequence is 13 residues long. Germline V lookup: CDR1 GTSNPN, CDR2 SVGIG (reference sequence). Trimming cost V 7 bases and J 0 bases; bases outside gene matches: 3.